This TCR beta chain derives from a study of cytomegalovirus exposure and HLA in healthy donors. Here immunoSEQ multiplex PCR was the method, and the copy in TCRdb shows in-frame clones only, minus some. The repertoire consists of 200,000 to 300,000 clones, with more than 75% occurring once and the leading ten covering 0.95% to 1.5%. CDR3 length: 14 residues. Germline assignment: CDR1 LNHNV and CDR2 YYDKDF (reference sequence). The V gene lost 8 bases and the J gene lost 4 bases, with 17 bases spanning the gap. The clonotype was recovered from a woman aged 25-40 years in good health and CMV-seropositive. The sample taken for sequencing was PBMCs. This chain joins TRBV15 and TRBJ1-1; a weak D match, TRBD1 (6 bases). In nucleotides, the CDR3 is TGTGCCACCCAGGCTGGGGGCGACGTCACTGAAGCTTTCTTT. Residues: CATQAGGDVTEAFF.